The 8 T cell receptor beta chains listed next were all sequenced from one sample in a study of PD-1 blockade in classical Hodgkin lymphoma. Using immunoSEQ multiplex PCR, the repertoire was profiled, and TCRdb retains in-frame clones only, with some absent. The table records about 110,000 clones, roughly 87% of them present only once. No patient escaped relapse after autologous stem cell transplantation, and brentuximab vedotin exposure varied. Sequenced material: peripheral blood mononuclear cells (PBMCs), taken before the second cycle of nivolumab. These receptor sequences come from a human donor with classical Hodgkin lymphoma.

The gene calls are TRBV2 and TRBJ1-3; D not certain. Germline CDR1 is SNHLY and CDR2 is FYNNEI. This CDR3 is built from 13 residues. The V end was cut by 6 bases, the J end by 2 bases, with 8 bases between. The DNA of the CDR3 is TGTGCCAGCAGGAGAGGGCCTGGAAACACCATATATTTT. It translates to CASRRGPGNTIYF. The variable domain in full, with the rest retrieved from reference TRBV2 and TRBJ1-3, is EPEVTQTPSHQVTQMGQEVILRCVPISNHLYFYWYRQILGQKVEFLVSFYNNEISEKSEIFDDQFSVERPDGSNFTLKIRSTKLEDSAMYFCASRRGPGNTIYFGEGSWLTVV.

The chain links TRBV2 to TRBJ2-5; no firm D call. This CDR3 comprises 13 residues. The germline CDR1 and CDR2 sequences are SNHLY and FYNNEI. Trimming took 4 bases from V and 7 from J, leaving 13 bases between them. CDR3 sequence (DNA): TGTGCCAGCAGTGGTGGATGGGCTGCGACCCAGTACTTC. As protein: CASSGGWAATQYF.

The chain uses TRBV10-2 and TRBJ1-2, with 9 positions matching TRBD1. The J segment lost 4 bases and the V segment lost 4 bases, leaving 4 bases of the junction unmatched. The CDR3 consists of 14 residues. Germline loops: CDR1 WSHSY, CDR2 SAAADI. The CDR3 region is CASSVGQGLYGYTF. The DNA for the CDR3 is TGCGCCAGCAGTGTAGGACAGGGGCTCTATGGCTACACCTTC.

The rearrangement links TRBV2 to TRBJ2-7; 10 nucleotides agree with TRBD2. V lost 3 bases and J lost 0; bases outside the gene matches: 17. The length of the CDR3 is 20 residues. Per germline, CDR1 SNHLY and CDR2 FYNNEI. The DNA of the CDR3 is TGTGCCAGCAGTGACGGGGTAAGCGGGAGGGGTCTCGCTCGCTCCTACGAGCAGTACTTC. As protein: CASSDGVSGRGLARSYEQYF.

V gene TRBV4-2 combines with J gene TRBJ2-1; 8 nucleotides match TRBD2. The V gene's germline CDR1 is LGHNA and CDR2 YNFKEQ. Germline trimming cut 4 bases from V and 3 bases from J; bases unmatched to any gene: 11. The CDR3 extends over 17 amino acids. The CDR3: CASSPAGARGFYNEQFF. CDR3 DNA: TGTGCCAGCAGCCCAGCGGGAGCAAGGGGTTTCTACAATGAGCAGTTCTTC.

The chain is built from TRBV28 and TRBJ2-1, with 14 bases fitting TRBD2. This CDR3 is 18 amino acids long. CDR1 and CDR2 (germline): MDHEN, SYDVKM. With 4 bases clipped from V and 4 bases from J, the junction kept 9 bases outside the gene matches. The CDR3 protein is CASSSVGLAGEIYNEQFF. The DNA for the CDR3 is TGTGCCAGCAGTTCCGTGGGACTAGCGGGAGAAATTTACAATGAGCAGTTCTTC.

V is TRBV7-2 and J is TRBJ1-2; D is possibly TRBD1 (6 bases). The V and J ends lost 1 base and 6 bases respectively, with 21 bases between them. CDR1 SGHTA and CDR2 FQGNSA come from the germline V gene. The CDR3 extends over 17 amino acids. CDR3 region: CASSLGGGTSYLDGYTF. The DNA of the CDR3 is TGTGCCAGCAGCTTAGGAGGGGGGACAAGTTACCTCGATGGCTACACCTTC.

The chain links TRBV18 to TRBJ1-1; D gene ambiguous. Germline V gene sequence: CDR1 KGHSH, CDR2 LQKENI. The CDR3 extends over 15 amino acids. With 2 bases removed from V and 4 bases from J, the gap between germline ends came to 14 bases. Here the CDR3 reads CASSPGRGWSTEAFF. CDR3 nucleotide sequence: TGTGCCAGCTCACCAGGTCGGGGTTGGAGCACTGAAGCTTTCTTT.